These T cell receptor beta chains were read from a single sample in a study of chemoradiotherapy in HPV16-positive cancers. Using immunoSEQ multiplex PCR, the repertoire was profiled, and TCRdb retains in-frame clones only, with some absent. Altogether more than 8,000 clones are present, more than 75% being singletons, with the ten largest covering 9% to 10%. Sampling was carried out from a patient who underwent chemoradiotherapy. The source is a human donor with HPV-associated anogenital cancer. Each CDR3 is given with its conserved first and last residue. The order of the fields is CDR3 protein, CDR3 DNA, D gene, clone size, J gene, V gene. A D gene is named only where the DNA matches it firmly. Expanded clones get a size class; other rows say once, few or many, or leave the size out.

CDR3 protein: CATSRDGPGGGNTIYF
CDR3 DNA: TGTGCCACCAGCAGAGATGGGCCAGGGGGTGGAAACACCATATATTTT
D gene: TRBD1
clone size: few
J gene: TRBJ1-3
V gene: TRBV15

CDR3 protein: CASSQLAGGPSDTQYF
CDR3 DNA: TGCGCCAGCAGCCAGTTAGCGGGGGGGCCATCAGATACGCAGTATTTT
D gene: TRBD2
clone size: -
J gene: TRBJ2-3
V gene: TRBV4-3

CDR3 protein: CASSVVAGNTEAFF
CDR3 DNA: TGTGCCAGCAGCGTAGTGGCAGGGAACACTGAAGCTTTCTTT
D gene: -
clone size: few
J gene: TRBJ1-1
V gene: TRBV9

CDR3 protein: CASSLGDRGGADTQYF
CDR3 DNA: TGCGCCAGCAGCCTGGGAGACCGGGGAGGCGCAGATACGCAGTATTTT
D gene: -
clone size: once
J gene: TRBJ2-3
V gene: TRBV5-1

CDR3 protein: CASSQVGGAIDTQYF
CDR3 DNA: TGTGCCAGCAGCCAAGTCGGGGGAGCCATAGATACGCAGTATTTT
D gene: -
clone size: once
J gene: TRBJ2-3
V gene: TRBV14

CDR3 protein: CASSLDSGGPQETQYF
CDR3 DNA: TGCGCCAGCAGCTTGGACAGCGGGGGGCCACAAGAGACCCAGTACTTC
D gene: TRBD2
clone size: -
J gene: TRBJ2-5
V gene: TRBV5-1

CDR3 protein: CASSATGTETIGGGYTF
CDR3 DNA: TGTGCCAGCAGCGCTACCGGGACAGAAACTATTGGGGGTGGCTACACCTTC
D gene: TRBD1
clone size: -
J gene: TRBJ1-2
V gene: TRBV9

CDR3 protein: CASSLSMGLAANTGELFF
CDR3 DNA: TGTGCCAGCAGTTTAAGTATGGGACTAGCAGCGAACACCGGGGAGCTGTTTTTT
D gene: TRBD2
clone size: -
J gene: TRBJ2-2
V gene: TRBV27

CDR3 protein: CASSQGSGDTEAFF
CDR3 DNA: TGCGCCAGCAGCCAAGGGTCAGGGGACACTGAAGCTTTCTTT
D gene: -
clone size: few
J gene: TRBJ1-1
V gene: TRBV4-1

CDR3 protein: CASSEGLAPTYEQYF
CDR3 DNA: TGTGCCAGCAGTGAGGGACTAGCGCCGACCTACGAGCAGTACTTC
D gene: TRBD2
clone size: once
J gene: TRBJ2-7
V gene: TRBV27

CDR3 protein: CASSLGFGGPDTQYF
CDR3 DNA: TGTGCCAGCAGCTTAGGGTTCGGGGGACCAGATACGCAGTATTTT
D gene: -
clone size: -
J gene: TRBJ2-3
V gene: TRBV11-3

CDR3 protein: CASSLGGHLPIF
CDR3 DNA: TGTGCCAGCAGCTTAGGGGGACACCTCCCCATCTTT
D gene: -
clone size: few
J gene: TRBJ1-4
V gene: TRBV11-2

CDR3 protein: CASSLEGLAYEQYF
CDR3 DNA: TGCGCCAGCAGCTTGGAAGGGCTTGCGTACGAGCAGTACTTC
D gene: -
clone size: -
J gene: TRBJ2-7
V gene: TRBV5-1

CDR3 protein: CASSPNGQPQHF
CDR3 DNA: TGTGCCAGCAGCCCTAATGGACAGCCCCAGCATTTT
D gene: -
clone size: few
J gene: TRBJ1-5
V gene: TRBV5-5

CDR3 protein: CASSLRGPDTQYF
CDR3 DNA: TGTGCCAGCAGTTTAAGGGGACCAGATACGCAGTATTTT
D gene: -
clone size: -
J gene: TRBJ2-3
V gene: TRBV28

CDR3 protein: CASSFSGGSSYEQYF
CDR3 DNA: TGTGCCAGCAGTTTTTCAGGGGGCTCATCCTACGAGCAGTACTTC
D gene: TRBD1
clone size: -
J gene: TRBJ2-7
V gene: TRBV6-5

CDR3 protein: CASSRSYEQYF
CDR3 DNA: TGTGCCAGCAGCAGGTCCTACGAGCAGTACTTC
D gene: -
clone size: -
J gene: TRBJ2-7
V gene: TRBV5-6

CDR3 protein: CASSLGNHNEQFF
CDR3 DNA: TGTGCCAGCAGCTTAGGGAATCACAATGAGCAGTTCTTC
D gene: -
clone size: -
J gene: TRBJ2-1
V gene: TRBV7-3

CDR3 protein: CASSGDRGNSPLHF
CDR3 DNA: TGTGCCAGCAGTGGGGACAGGGGCAATTCACCCCTCCACTTT
D gene: TRBD1
clone size: -
J gene: TRBJ1-6
V gene: TRBV2

CDR3 protein: CASKAQLNTEAFF
CDR3 DNA: TGTGCCAGCAAGGCCCAATTAAACACTGAAGCTTTCTTT
D gene: -
clone size: -
J gene: TRBJ1-1
V gene: TRBV6-1

CDR3 protein: CASLPSVAGELFF
CDR3 DNA: TGTGCCAGTCTCCCCTCGGTAGCCGGGGAGCTGTTTTTT
D gene: -
clone size: -
J gene: TRBJ2-2
V gene: TRBV7-9

CDR3 protein: CASSVGGGAEAFF
CDR3 DNA: TGCGCCAGCAGTGTTGGGGGAGGCGCTGAAGCTTTCTTT
D gene: -
clone size: -
J gene: TRBJ1-1
V gene: TRBV5-1

CDR3 protein: CASNEPGQGSEKLFF
CDR3 DNA: TGTGCCAGCAATGAACCCGGACAGGGAAGTGAAAAACTGTTTTTT
D gene: TRBD1
clone size: -
J gene: TRBJ1-4
V gene: TRBV28

CDR3 protein: CASSLVASGGAFGTQYF
CDR3 DNA: TGTGCCAGCAGCTTAGTTGCCAGCGGAGGGGCGTTCGGGACCCAGTACTTC
D gene: -
clone size: -
J gene: TRBJ2-5
V gene: TRBV7-8

CDR3 protein: CASSRPGEGDTQYF
CDR3 DNA: TGTGCCAGCAGCCGGCCAGGGGAGGGAGATACGCAGTATTTT
D gene: -
clone size: -
J gene: TRBJ2-3
V gene: TRBV5-6

CDR3 protein: CASSEPPKGPLEKLFF
CDR3 DNA: TGTGCCAGCAGTGAACCGCCGAAGGGGCCTTTGGAAAAACTGTTTTTT
D gene: -
clone size: -
J gene: TRBJ1-4
V gene: TRBV25-1

CDR3 protein: CASSLVGGPSSYNEQFF
CDR3 DNA: TGTGCCAGCAGCTTGGTTGGGGGTCCCAGCTCCTACAATGAGCAGTTCTTC
D gene: -
clone size: -
J gene: TRBJ2-1
V gene: TRBV5-5

CDR3 protein: CASSLIKENTEAFF
CDR3 DNA: TGTGCCAGCAGCTTAATTAAGGAAAACACTGAAGCTTTCTTT
D gene: -
clone size: once
J gene: TRBJ1-1
V gene: TRBV7-3

CDR3 protein: CASSLAGQNTEAFF
CDR3 DNA: TGCGCCAGCAGCTTGGCCGGACAGAACACTGAAGCTTTCTTT
D gene: -
clone size: -
J gene: TRBJ1-1
V gene: TRBV5-1

CDR3 protein: CASSLVVGNTEAFF
CDR3 DNA: TGTGCCAGCAGTCTGGTAGTGGGGAACACTGAAGCTTTCTTT
D gene: -
clone size: few
J gene: TRBJ1-1
V gene: TRBV27

CDR3 protein: CASSVGGRYGYTF
CDR3 DNA: TGTGCCAGTAGTGTCGGGGGCCGCTATGGCTACACCTTC
D gene: -
clone size: few
J gene: TRBJ1-2
V gene: TRBV19

CDR3 protein: CASSKRGTTNTGELFF
CDR3 DNA: TGTGCCAGCAGTAAAAGAGGGACAACGAACACCGGGGAGCTGTTTTTT
D gene: -
clone size: -
J gene: TRBJ2-2
V gene: TRBV7-3

CDR3 protein: CASSPGDSSGYTF
CDR3 DNA: TGCGCCAGCAGCCCCGGGGACAGTTCTGGCTACACCTTC
D gene: TRBD1
clone size: -
J gene: TRBJ1-2
V gene: TRBV5-1

CDR3 protein: CASSPPRRGPQVQYF
CDR3 DNA: TGTGCCAGCAGTCCACCCCGGAGGGGGCCCCAGGTGCAGTATTTT
D gene: -
clone size: -
J gene: TRBJ2-3
V gene: TRBV28

CDR3 protein: CASSRRLQETQYF
CDR3 DNA: TGTGCCAGCTCACGGCGACTTCAAGAGACCCAGTACTTC
D gene: -
clone size: once
J gene: TRBJ2-5
V gene: TRBV18

CDR3 protein: CAWNPRSYNEQFF
CDR3 DNA: TGTGCCTGGAACCCCCGCTCCTACAATGAGCAGTTCTTC
D gene: -
clone size: -
J gene: TRBJ2-1
V gene: TRBV30

CDR3 protein: CASSLGEYQETQYF
CDR3 DNA: TGTGCCAGCAGCTTAGGGGAATACCAAGAGACCCAGTACTTC
D gene: -
clone size: -
J gene: TRBJ2-5
V gene: TRBV7-8

CDR3 protein: CAWSFGQGGGWQETQYF
CDR3 DNA: TGTGCCTGGAGTTTCGGACAGGGAGGGGGTTGGCAAGAGACCCAGTACTTC
D gene: -
clone size: -
J gene: TRBJ2-5
V gene: TRBV30

CDR3 protein: CASIGGLSSYNEQFF
CDR3 DNA: TGTGCCAGCATCGGGGGATTGAGCTCCTACAATGAGCAGTTCTTC
D gene: -
clone size: -
J gene: TRBJ2-1
V gene: TRBV6-1

CDR3 protein: CASSFRQGAGSPLHF
CDR3 DNA: TGTGCCAGCAGCTTCCGACAGGGGGCCGGTTCACCCCTCCACTTT
D gene: TRBD1
clone size: few
J gene: TRBJ1-6
V gene: TRBV5-8

CDR3 protein: CASSIVSTGHQPQHF
CDR3 DNA: TGTGCCAGCAGTATCGTTTCTACAGGGCATCAGCCCCAGCATTTT
D gene: -
clone size: -
J gene: TRBJ1-5
V gene: TRBV6-1

CDR3 protein: CASRGNRGDTQYF
CDR3 DNA: TGTGCCAGCAGGGGGAACAGGGGGGATACGCAGTATTTT
D gene: TRBD1
clone size: -
J gene: TRBJ2-3
V gene: TRBV2

CDR3 protein: CASRTTGRGTEAFF
CDR3 DNA: TGTGCCAGCAGAACTACAGGTCGTGGCACTGAAGCTTTCTTT
D gene: -
clone size: -
J gene: TRBJ1-1
V gene: TRBV28

CDR3 protein: CASSDLRTQYF
CDR3 DNA: TGTGCCAGCAGTGATTTAAGGACCCAGTACTTC
D gene: -
clone size: few
J gene: TRBJ2-5
V gene: TRBV6-1

CDR3 protein: CASSILLQTEAFF
CDR3 DNA: TGTGCCAGCAGCATACTATTACAGACTGAAGCTTTCTTT
D gene: -
clone size: -
J gene: TRBJ1-1
V gene: TRBV14

CDR3 protein: CAWSRGVEYEQYF
CDR3 DNA: TGTGCCTGGAGTAGGGGAGTGGAATACGAGCAGTACTTC
D gene: -
clone size: -
J gene: TRBJ2-7
V gene: TRBV30

CDR3 protein: CATSRGGRDSPLHF
CDR3 DNA: TGTGCCACCAGCAGAGGGGGGAGGGATTCACCCCTCCACTTT
D gene: -
clone size: few
J gene: TRBJ1-6
V gene: TRBV15

CDR3 protein: CASRPWDLGIQYF
CDR3 DNA: TGTGCCAGTAGACCCTGGGACCTGGGCATTCAGTACTTC
D gene: -
clone size: -
J gene: TRBJ2-4
V gene: TRBV19

CDR3 protein: CASSGADSGGPITQYF
CDR3 DNA: TGTGCCAGCAGCGGAGCTGATAGCGGGGGCCCTATTACGCAGTATTTT
D gene: TRBD2
clone size: -
J gene: TRBJ2-3
V gene: TRBV9